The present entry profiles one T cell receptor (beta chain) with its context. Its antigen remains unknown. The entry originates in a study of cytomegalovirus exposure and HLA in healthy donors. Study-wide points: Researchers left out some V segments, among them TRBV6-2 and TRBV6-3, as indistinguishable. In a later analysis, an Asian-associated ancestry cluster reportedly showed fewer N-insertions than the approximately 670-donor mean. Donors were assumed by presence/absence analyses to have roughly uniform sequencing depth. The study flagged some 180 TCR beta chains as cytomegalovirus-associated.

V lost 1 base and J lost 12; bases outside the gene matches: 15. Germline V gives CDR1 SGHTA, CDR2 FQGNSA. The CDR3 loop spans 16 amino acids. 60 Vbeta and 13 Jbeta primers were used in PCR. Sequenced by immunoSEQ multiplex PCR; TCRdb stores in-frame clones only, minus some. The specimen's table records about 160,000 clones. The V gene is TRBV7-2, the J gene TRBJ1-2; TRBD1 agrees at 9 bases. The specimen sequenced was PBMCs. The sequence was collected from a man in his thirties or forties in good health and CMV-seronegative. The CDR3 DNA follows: TGTGCCAGCAGCTTAGAGGGACAGGGTTTATTAATCTTGGACACCTTC. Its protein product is CASSLEGQGLLILDTF.